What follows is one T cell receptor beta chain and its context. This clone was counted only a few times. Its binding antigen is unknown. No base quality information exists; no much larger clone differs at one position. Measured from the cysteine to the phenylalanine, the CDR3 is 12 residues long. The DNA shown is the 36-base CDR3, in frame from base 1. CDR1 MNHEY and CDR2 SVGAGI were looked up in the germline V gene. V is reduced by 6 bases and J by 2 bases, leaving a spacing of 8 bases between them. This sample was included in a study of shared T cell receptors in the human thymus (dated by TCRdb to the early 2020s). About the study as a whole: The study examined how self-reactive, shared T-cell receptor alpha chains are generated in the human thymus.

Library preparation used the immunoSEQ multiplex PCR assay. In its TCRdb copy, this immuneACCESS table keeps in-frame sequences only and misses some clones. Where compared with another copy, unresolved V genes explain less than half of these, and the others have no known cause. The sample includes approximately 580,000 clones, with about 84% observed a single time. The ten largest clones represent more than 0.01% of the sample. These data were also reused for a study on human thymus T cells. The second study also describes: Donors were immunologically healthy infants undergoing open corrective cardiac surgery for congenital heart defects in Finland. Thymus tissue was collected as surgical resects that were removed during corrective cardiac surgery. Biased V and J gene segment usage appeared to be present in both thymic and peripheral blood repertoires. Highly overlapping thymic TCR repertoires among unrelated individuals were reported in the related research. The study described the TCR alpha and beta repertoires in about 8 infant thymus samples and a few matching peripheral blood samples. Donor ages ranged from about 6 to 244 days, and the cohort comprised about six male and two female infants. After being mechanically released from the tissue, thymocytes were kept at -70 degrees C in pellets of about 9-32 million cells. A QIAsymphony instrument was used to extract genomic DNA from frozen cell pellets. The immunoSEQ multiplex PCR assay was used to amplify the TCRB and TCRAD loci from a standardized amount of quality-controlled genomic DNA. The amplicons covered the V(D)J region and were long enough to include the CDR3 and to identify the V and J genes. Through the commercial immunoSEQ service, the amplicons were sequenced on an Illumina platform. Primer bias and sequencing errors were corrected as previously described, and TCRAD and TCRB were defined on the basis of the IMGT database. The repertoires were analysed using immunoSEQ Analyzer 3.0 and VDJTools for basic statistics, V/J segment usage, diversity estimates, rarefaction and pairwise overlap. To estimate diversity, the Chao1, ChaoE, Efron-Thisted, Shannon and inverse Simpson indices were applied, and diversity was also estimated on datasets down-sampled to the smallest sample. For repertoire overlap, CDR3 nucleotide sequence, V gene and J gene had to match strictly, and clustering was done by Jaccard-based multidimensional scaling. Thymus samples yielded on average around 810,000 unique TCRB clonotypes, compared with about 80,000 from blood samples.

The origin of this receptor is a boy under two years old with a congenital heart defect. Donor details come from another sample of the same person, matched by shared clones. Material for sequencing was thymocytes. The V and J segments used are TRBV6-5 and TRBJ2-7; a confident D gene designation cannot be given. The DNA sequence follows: TGTGCCAGCAGGGGCTCCACCTACGAGCAGTACTTC. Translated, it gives CASRGSTYEQYF.